This T cell receptor (beta chain) stems from a study of cytomegalovirus exposure and HLA in healthy donors. Looking at the study overall: Early on, a data release was issued that held 80 million to 90 million unique TCRs from HLA-typed donors. Findings and limits, study-wide: Some V segments, including TRBV6-2 and TRBV6-3, were excluded as indistinguishable. Several of the most significant clusters appeared, in a later analysis, to be linked to common viral pathogens.

Turning to this clone: The antigen is not known.

PCR was performed using 60 Vbeta and 13 Jbeta primers. Sequencing was performed with immunoSEQ multiplex PCR; in TCRdb, only in-frame clones are kept and a portion is missing. The data hold 70,000 to 95,000 clones, with about two thirds observed a single time. The germline gives CDR1 SGHRS, CDR2 YFSETQ. After removal of 4 bases from V and 7 bases from J, the junction contained 8 bases not matched to a gene. CDR3 length: 15 residues. The chain has TRBV5-1 and TRBJ2-1, with 10 bases that match TRBD2. This clonotype was obtained from a woman aged 25 to 45 in good health and CMV-seropositive. Source material: PBMCs. The CDR3 region has the DNA TGCGCCAGCAGCGTCGCCAGCGGGGGGGCTAATGAGCAGTTCTTC. Translating it yields CASSVASGGANEQFF.